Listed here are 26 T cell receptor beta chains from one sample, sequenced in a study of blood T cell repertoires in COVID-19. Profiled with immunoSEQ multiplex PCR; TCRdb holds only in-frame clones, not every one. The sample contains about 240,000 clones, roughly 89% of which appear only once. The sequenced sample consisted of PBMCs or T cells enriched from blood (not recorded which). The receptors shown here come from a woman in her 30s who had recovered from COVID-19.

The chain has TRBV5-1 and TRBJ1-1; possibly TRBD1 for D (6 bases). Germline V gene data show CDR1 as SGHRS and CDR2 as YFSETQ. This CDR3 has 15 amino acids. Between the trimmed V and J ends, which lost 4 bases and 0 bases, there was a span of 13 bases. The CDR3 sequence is CASSLGTLMNTEAFF. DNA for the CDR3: TGCGCCAGCAGCCTAGGGACATTAATGAACACTGAAGCTTTCTTT.

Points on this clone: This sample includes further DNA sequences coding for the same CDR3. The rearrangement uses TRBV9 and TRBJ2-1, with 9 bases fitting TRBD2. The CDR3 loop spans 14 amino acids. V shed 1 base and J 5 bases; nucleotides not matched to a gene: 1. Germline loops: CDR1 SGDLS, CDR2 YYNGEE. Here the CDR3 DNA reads TGTGCCAGCAGCGTAAGCGGGAGGCACAATGAGCAGTTCTTC. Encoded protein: CASSVSGRHNEQFF.

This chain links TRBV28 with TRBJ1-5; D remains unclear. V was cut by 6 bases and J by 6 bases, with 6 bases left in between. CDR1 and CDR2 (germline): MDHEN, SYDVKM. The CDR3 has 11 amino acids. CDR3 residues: CASSFSQPQHF. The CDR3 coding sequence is TGTGCCAGCAGCTTCTCTCAGCCCCAGCATTTT.

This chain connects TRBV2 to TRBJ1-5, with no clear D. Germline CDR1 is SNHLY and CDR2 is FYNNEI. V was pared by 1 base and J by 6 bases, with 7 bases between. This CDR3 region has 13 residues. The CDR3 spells CASSEESSQPQHF. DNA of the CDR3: TGTGCCAGCAGTGAAGAATCCAGTCAGCCCCAGCATTTT.

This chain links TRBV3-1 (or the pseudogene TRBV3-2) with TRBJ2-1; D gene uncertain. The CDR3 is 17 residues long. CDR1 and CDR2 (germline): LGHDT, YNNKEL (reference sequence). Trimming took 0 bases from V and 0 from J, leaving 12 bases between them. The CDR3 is CASSQEPPWSSYNEQFF. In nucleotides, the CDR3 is TGTGCCAGCAGCCAAGAACCCCCATGGAGCTCCTACAATGAGCAGTTCTTC.

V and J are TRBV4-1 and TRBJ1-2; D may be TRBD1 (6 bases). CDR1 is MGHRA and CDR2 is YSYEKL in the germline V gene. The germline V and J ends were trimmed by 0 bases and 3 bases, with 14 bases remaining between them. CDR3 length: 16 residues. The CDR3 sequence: CASSQDDRSIDYGYTF. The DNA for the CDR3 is TGCGCCAGCAGCCAAGACGACAGGAGTATCGACTATGGCTACACCTTC.

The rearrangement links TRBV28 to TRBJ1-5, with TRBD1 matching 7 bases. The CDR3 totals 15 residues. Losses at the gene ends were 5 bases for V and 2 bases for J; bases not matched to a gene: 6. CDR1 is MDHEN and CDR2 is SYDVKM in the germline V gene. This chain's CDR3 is CASSLPGGGNQPQHF. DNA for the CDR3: TGTGCCAGCAGTCTTCCAGGGGGAGGCAATCAGCCCCAGCATTTT.

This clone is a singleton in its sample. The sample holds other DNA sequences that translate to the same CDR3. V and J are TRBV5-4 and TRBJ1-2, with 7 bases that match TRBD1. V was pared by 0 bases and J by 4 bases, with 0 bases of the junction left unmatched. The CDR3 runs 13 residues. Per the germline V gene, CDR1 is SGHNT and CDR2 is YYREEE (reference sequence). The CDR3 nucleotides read TGTGCCAGCAGCTTGGACAGGGGCTATGGCTACACCTTC. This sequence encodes CASSLDRGYGYTF. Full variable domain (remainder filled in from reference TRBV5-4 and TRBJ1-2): ETGVTQSPTHLIKTRGQQVTLRCSSQSGHNTVSWYQQALGQGPQFIFQYYREEENGRGNFPPRFSGLQFPNYSSELNVNALELDDSALYLCASSLDRGYGYTFGSGTRLTVV.

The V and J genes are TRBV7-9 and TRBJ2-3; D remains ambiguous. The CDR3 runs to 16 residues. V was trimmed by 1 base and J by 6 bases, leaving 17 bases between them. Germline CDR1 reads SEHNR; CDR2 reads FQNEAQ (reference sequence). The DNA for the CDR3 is TGTGCCAGCAGCTTAGTAGAGTCGCTCATCCCCGATACGCAGTATTTT. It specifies CASSLVESLIPDTQYF.

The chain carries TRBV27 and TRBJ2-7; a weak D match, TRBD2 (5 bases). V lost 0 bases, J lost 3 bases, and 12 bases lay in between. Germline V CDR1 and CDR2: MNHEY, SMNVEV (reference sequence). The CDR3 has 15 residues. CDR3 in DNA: TGTGCCAGCAGTTTATCGACTCGGGGTCACTACGAGCAGTACTTC. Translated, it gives CASSLSTRGHYEQYF.

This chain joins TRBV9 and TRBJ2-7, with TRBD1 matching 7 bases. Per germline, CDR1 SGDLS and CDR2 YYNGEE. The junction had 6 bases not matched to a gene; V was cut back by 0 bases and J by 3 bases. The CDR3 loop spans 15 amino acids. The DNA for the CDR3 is TGTGCCAGCAGCGTAGCTGAGGGGGCCTACTACGAGCAGTACTTC. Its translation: CASSVAEGAYYEQYF.

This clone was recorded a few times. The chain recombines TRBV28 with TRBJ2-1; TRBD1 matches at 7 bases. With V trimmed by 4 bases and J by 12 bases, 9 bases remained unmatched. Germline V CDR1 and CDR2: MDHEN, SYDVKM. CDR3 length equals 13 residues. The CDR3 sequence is CASSSSGGAVQFF. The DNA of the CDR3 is TGTGCCAGCAGTTCCTCAGGGGGTGCGGTGCAGTTCTTC.

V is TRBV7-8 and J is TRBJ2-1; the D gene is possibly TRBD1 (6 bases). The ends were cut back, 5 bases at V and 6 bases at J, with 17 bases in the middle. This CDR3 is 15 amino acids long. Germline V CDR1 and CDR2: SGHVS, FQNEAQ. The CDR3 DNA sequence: TGTGCCAGCAGCCACTCAAACAGGGTTCTCAATGAGCAGTTCTTC. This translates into CASSHSNRVLNEQFF.

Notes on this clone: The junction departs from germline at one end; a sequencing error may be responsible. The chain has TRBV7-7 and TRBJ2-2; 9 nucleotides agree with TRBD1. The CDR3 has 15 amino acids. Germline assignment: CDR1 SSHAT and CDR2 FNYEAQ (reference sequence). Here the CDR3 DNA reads TGTGCTAGCAGCTTAGGGACAGGGTCCACCGGGGAGCTGTTTTTT. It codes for CASSLGTGSTGELFF.

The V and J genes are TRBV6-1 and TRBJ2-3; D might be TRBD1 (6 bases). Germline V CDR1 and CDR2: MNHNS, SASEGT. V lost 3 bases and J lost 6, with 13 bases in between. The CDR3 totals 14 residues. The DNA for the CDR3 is TGTGCCAGCAGTGAGGGTCAGGGGCGGGATACGCAGTATTTT. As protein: CASSEGQGRDTQYF.

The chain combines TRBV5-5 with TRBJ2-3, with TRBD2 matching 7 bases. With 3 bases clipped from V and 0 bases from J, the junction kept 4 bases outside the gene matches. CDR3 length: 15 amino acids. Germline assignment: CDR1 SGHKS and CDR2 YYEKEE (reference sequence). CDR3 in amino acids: CASSSLAASTDTQYF. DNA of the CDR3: TGTGCCAGCAGCTCCCTAGCGGCTAGCACAGATACGCAGTATTTT.

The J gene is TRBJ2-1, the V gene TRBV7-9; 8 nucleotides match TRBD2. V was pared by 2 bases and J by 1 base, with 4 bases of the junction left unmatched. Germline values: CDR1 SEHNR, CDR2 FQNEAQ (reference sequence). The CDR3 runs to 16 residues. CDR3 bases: TGTGCCAGCAGCTTATTTAGCGGGATGTCCTACAATGAGCAGTTCTTC. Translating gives CASSLFSGMSYNEQFF.

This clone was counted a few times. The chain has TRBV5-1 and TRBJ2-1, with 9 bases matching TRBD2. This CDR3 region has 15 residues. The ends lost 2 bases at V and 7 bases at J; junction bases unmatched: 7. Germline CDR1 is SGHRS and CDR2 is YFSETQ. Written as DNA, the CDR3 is TGCGCCAGCAGCTTTCTTGGACTAGCGCCAAATGAGCAGTTCTTC. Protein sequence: CASSFLGLAPNEQFF.

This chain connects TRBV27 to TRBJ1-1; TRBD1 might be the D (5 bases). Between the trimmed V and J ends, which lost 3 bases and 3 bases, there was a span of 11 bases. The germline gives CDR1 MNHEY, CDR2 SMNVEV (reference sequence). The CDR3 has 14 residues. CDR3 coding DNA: TGTGCCAGCAGTTTCTTCTGGGGGGACACTGAAGCTTTCTTT. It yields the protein CASSFFWGDTEAFF.

The CDR3 here is CASSSPTTDASETQYF. The DNA for the CDR3 is TGTGCCAGCAGTTCCCCCACGACTGATGCCAGCGAGACCCAGTACTTC. The chain couples TRBV28 to TRBJ2-5; D unresolved. V lost 4 bases and J lost 5, with 20 bases in between. The CDR3 spans 16 residues. CDR1 is MDHEN, CDR2 SYDVKM, per germline.

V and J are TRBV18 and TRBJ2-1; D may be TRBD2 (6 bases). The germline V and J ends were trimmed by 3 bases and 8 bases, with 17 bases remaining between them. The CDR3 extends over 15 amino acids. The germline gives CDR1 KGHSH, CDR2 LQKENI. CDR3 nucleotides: TGTGCCAGCTCACCGGGACTGGGAGGAGGAGATGAGCAGTTCTTC. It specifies CASSPGLGGGDEQFF.

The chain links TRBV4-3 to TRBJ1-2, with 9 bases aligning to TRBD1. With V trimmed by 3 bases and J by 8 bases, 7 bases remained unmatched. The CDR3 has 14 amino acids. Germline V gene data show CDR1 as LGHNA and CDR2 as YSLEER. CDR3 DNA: TGCGCCAGCAGCCATACACAGGGGGCGGGGGGCTACACCTTC. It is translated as CASSHTQGAGGYTF.

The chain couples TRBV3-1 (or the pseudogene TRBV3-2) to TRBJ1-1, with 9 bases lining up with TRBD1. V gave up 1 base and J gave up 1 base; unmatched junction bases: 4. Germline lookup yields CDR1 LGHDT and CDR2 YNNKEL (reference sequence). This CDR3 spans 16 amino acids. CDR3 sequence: CASSQVGQGTNTEAFF. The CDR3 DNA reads TGTGCCAGCAGCCAAGTAGGACAGGGGACGAACACTGAAGCTTTCTTT.

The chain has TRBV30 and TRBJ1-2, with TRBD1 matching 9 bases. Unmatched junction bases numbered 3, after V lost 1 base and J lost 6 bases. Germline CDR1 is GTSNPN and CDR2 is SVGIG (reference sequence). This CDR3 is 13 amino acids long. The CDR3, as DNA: TGTGCCTGGAGTGAATACAGGGGGCATGGCTACACCTTC. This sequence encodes CAWSEYRGHGYTF.

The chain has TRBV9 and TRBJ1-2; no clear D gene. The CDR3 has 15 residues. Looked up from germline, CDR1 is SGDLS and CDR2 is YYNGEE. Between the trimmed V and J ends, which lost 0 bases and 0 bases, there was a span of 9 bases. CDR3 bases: TGTGCCAGCAGCGTAGAACCGGAGGCTAACTATGGCTACACCTTC. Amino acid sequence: CASSVEPEANYGYTF. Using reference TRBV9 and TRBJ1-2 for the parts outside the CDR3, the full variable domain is DSGVTQTPKHLITATGQRVTLRCSPRSGDLSVYWYQQSLDQGLQFLIQYYNGEERAKGNILERFSAQQFPDLHSELNLSSLELGDSALYFCASSVEPEANYGYTFGSGTRLTVV.

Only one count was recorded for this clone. The CDR3 is CATSPPLGRGSPLHF. The CDR3 DNA is TGTGCCACCAGCCCCCCTCTAGGGAGGGGTTCACCCCTCCACTTT. This sequence joins TRBV15 and TRBJ1-6, with D maybe TRBD1 (5 bases). The length of the CDR3 is 15 residues. V was shortened by 5 bases and J by 9 bases, with 17 bases between the two germline ends. Germline V gives CDR1 LNHNV, CDR2 YYDKDF (reference sequence).